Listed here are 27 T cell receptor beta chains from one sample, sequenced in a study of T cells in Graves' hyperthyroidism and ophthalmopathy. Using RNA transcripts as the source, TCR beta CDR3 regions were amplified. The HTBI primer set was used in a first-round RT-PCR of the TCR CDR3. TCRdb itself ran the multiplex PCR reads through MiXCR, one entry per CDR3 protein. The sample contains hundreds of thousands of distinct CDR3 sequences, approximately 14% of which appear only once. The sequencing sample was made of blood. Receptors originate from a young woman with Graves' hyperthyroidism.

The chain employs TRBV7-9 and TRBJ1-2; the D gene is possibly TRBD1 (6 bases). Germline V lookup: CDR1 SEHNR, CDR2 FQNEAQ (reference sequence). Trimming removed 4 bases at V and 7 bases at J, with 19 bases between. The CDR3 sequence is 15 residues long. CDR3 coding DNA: TGTGCCAGCAGCTCCTGGGGGGGGCCGCACTGTGGCTACACCTTC. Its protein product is CASSSWGGPHCGYTF.

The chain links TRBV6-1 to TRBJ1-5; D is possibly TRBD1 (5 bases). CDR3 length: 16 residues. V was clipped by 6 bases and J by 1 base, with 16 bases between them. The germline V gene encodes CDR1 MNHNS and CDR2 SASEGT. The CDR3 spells CASRRRDLGSNQPQHF. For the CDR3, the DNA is TGTGCCAGCAGGCGACGGGACCTGGGCAGCAATCAGCCCCAGCATTTT.

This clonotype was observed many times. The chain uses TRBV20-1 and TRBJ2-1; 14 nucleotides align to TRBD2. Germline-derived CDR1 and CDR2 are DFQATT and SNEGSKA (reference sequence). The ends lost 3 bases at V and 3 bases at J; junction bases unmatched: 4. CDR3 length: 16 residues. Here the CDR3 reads CSASGTSGRGYNEQFF. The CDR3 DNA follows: TGCAGTGCTAGTGGGACTAGCGGGAGAGGCTACAATGAGCAGTTCTTC.

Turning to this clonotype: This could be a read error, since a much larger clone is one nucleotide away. The CDR3 coding sequence is TGTGCCAGCAGTTTCTGTTGGACTAGCGGGAGGGCCATCGATACGCAGTATTTT. Translating gives CASSFCWTSGRAIDTQYF. The gene calls are TRBV28 and TRBJ2-3; 15 bases are shared with TRBD2. From germline, CDR1 is MDHEN and CDR2 SYDVKM. This CDR3 comprises 18 residues. With 3 bases clipped from V and 6 bases from J, the junction kept 10 bases outside the gene matches. The variable domain in full, completed from reference TRBV28 and TRBJ2-3, reads DVKVTQSSRYLVKRTGEKVFLECVQDMDHENMFWYRQDPGLGLRLIYFSYDVKMKEKGDIPEGYSVSREKKERFSLILESASTNQTSMYLCASSFCWTSGRAIDTQYFGPGTRLTVL.

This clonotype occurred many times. The CDR3 sequence is CASGREGREQFF. DNA for the CDR3: TGTGCCAGCGGGCGGGAGGGCCGTGAGCAGTTCTTC. J is TRBJ2-1 and V is TRBV9, with 9 bases lining up with TRBD2. The CDR3 runs 12 residues. The V and J ends lost 7 bases and 9 bases, in that order; junction bases with no gene match: 5. The germline V gene encodes CDR1 SGDLS and CDR2 YYNGEE. The full variable domain, in which reference TRBV9 and TRBJ2-1 provide the parts outside the CDR3, is DSGVTQTPKHLITATGQRVTLRCSPRSGDLSVYWYQQSLDQGLQFLIQYYNGEERAKGNILERFSAQQFPDLHSELNLSSLELGDSALYFCASGREGREQFFGPGTRLTVL.

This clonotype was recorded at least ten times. The DNA for the CDR3 is TGTGCCTGGAGTGTACCAGGGTGGGGAACAGGGGATACGCAGTATTTT. Protein product: CAWSVPGWGTGDTQYF. This chain links TRBV30 with TRBJ2-3; D possibly corresponds to TRBD1 (6 bases). From germline, CDR1 is GTSNPN and CDR2 SVGIG (reference sequence). The CDR3 loop spans 16 amino acids. V gave up 0 bases and J gave up 6 bases, with 19 bases separating them.

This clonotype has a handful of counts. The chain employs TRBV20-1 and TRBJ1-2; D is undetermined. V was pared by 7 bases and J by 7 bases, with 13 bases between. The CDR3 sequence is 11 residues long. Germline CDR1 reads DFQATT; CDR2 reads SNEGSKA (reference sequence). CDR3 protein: CSGNERSGYTF. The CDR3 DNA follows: TGCAGTGGAAATGAAAGGAGTGGCTACACCTTC.

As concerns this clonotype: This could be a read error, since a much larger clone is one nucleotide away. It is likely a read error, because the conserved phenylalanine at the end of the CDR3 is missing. The CDR3 reads CASIKGTSGSSSWAYEQYL. The CDR3 DNA sequence: TGTGCCAGCATTAAAGGGACTAGCGGGTCTTCTTCCTGGGCCTACGAGCAGTACCTC. The rearrangement uses TRBV6-9 and TRBJ2-7, with TRBD2 matching 12 bases. Germline CDR1 and CDR2: MNHGY and SVAAGI. The CDR3 consists of 19 residues. J was trimmed by 2 bases and V by 7 bases; bases with no gene match: 18.

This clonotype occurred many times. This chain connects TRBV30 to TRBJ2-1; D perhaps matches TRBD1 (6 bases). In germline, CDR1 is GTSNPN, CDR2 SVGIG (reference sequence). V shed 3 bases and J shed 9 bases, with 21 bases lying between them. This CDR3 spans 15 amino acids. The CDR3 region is CAWSLAQGHSREQFF. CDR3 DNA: TGTGCCTGGAGCCTCGCCCAGGGGCATTCTCGTGAGCAGTTCTTC.

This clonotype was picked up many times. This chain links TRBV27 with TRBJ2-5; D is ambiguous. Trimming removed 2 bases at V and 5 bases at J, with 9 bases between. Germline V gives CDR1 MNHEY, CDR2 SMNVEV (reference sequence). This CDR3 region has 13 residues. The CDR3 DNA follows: TGTGCCAGCAGTTTAGGAGTCTGGGAGACCCAGTACTTC. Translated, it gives CASSLGVWETQYF.

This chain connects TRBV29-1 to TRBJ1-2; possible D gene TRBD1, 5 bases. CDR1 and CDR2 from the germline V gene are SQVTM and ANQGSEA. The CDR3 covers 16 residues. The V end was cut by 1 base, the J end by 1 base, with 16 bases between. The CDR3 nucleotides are TGCAGCGTTGAAGCCCCCCTGTTTGACAGTAACTATGGCTACACCTTC. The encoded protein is CSVEAPLFDSNYGYTF. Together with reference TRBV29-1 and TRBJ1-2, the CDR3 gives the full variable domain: SAVISQKPSRDICQRGTSLTIQCQVDSQVTMMFWYRQQPGQSLTLIATANQGSEATYESGFVIDKFPISRPNLTFSTLTVSNMSPEDSSIYLCSVEAPLFDSNYGYTFGSGTRLTVV.

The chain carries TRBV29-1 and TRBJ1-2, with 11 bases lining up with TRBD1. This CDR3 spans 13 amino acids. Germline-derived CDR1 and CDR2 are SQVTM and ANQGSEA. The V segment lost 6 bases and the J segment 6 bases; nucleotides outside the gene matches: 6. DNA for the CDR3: TGCAGCGTCGGACAGGGGGCAAGGAATGGCTACACCTTC. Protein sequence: CSVGQGARNGYTF.

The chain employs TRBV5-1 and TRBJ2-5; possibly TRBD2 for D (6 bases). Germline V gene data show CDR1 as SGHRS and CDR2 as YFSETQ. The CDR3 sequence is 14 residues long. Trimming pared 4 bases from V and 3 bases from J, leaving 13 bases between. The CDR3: CASSIRDLKETQYF. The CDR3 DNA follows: TGCGCCAGCAGCATACGGGACTTAAAAGAGACCCAGTACTTC.

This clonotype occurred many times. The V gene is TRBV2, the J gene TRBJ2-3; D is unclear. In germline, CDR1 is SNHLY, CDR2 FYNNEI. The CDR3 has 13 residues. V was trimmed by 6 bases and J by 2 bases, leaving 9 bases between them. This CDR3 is CASRDGPTDTQYF. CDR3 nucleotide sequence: TGTGCCAGCAGGGACGGGCCCACAGATACGCAGTATTTT.

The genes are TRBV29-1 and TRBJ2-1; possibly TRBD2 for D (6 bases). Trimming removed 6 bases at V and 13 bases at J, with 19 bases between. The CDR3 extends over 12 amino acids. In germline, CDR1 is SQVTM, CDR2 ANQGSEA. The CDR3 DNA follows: TGCAGCGTGAAGTGGGACTTTGCGGCTCAGTTCTTC. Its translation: CSVKWDFAAQFF.

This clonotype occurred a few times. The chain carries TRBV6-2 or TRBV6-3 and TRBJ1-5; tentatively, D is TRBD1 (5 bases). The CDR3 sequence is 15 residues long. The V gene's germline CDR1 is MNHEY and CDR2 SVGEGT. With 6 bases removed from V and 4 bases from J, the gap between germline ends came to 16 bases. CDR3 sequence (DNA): TGTGCCAGCAGAGGGGAGGGCGCGAGAAATCAGCCCCAGCATTTT. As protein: CASRGEGARNQPQHF.

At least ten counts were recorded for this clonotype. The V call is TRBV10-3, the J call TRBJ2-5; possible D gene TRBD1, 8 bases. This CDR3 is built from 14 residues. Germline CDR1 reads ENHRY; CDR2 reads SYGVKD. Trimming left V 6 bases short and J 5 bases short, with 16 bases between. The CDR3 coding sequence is TGTGCCATCAGCCCAGGACAGGGAGGGGAGACCCAGTACTTC. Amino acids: CAISPGQGGETQYF.

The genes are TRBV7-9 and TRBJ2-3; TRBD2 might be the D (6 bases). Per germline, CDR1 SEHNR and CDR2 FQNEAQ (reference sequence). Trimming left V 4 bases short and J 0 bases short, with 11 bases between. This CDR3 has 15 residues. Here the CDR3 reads CASSSRDWSTDTQYF. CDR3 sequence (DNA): TGTGCCAGCAGCTCGCGGGATTGGAGCACAGATACGCAGTATTTT. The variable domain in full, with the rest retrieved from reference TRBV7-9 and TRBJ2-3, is DTGVSQNPRHKITKRGQNVTFRCDPISEHNRLYWYRQTLGQGPEFLTYFQNEAQLEKSRLLSDRFSAERPKGSFSTLEIQRTEQGDSAMYLCASSSRDWSTDTQYFGPGTRLTVL.

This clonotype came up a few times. The CDR3 nucleotides are TGCAGCGTCGCCGGGACTAGCGGGAGCCGAACAGGATCCTACAATGAGCAGTTCTTC. Amino acids: CSVAGTSGSRTGSYNEQFF. The genes are TRBV29-1 and TRBJ2-1; 14 bases line up with TRBD2. Trimming removed 6 bases from V and 1 base from J; junction bases left unmatched: 14. The CDR3 loop spans 19 amino acids. Germline loops: CDR1 SQVTM, CDR2 ANQGSEA.

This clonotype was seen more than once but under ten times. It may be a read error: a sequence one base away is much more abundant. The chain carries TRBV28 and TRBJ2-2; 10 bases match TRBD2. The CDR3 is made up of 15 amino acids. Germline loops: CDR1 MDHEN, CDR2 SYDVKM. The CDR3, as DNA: TGTGCCAGCAGTCTAGCGGGAGTGGGTACCGGGGAGCTGGTTTTT. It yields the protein CASSLAGVGTGELVF.

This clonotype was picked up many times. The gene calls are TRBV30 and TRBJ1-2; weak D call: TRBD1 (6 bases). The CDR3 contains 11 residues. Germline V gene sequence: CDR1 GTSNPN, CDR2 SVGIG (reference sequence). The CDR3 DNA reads TGTGCGGGTCCGAGGGGGATTGGCTACACCTTC. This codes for CAGPRGIGYTF.

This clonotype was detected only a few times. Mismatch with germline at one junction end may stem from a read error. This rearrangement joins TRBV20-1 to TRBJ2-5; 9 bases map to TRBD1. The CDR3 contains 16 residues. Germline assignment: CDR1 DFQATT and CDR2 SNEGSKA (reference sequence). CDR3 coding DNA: TGCAGTGCCCCCCGGCCTGGGACAGGGCCGCAAGGGACCCAGTACTTC. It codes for CSAPRPGTGPQGTQYF.

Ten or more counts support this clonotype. The CDR3 nucleotides are TGCGCCAGCAGCCAAGATACGGCAGACGGAGAGACCCAGTACTTC. Residues: CASSQDTADGETQYF. The chain joins TRBV4-1 to TRBJ2-5; no definite D call. V gave up 0 bases and J gave up 4 bases, with 12 bases separating them. The CDR3 is 15 amino acids. Per germline, CDR1 MGHRA and CDR2 YSYEKL.

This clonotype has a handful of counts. In DNA, the CDR3 is TGTGCCAGCAGTGACAGGGGGAGTCAGCCCCAGCATTTT. Its translation: CASSDRGSQPQHF. The rearrangement uses TRBV6-2 or TRBV6-3 and TRBJ1-5, with 9 bases identical to TRBD1. Germline V gene lookup returns CDR1 MNHEY and CDR2 SVGEGT. The junction had 2 bases not matched to a gene; V was cut back by 5 bases and J by 6 bases. This CDR3 has 13 amino acids.

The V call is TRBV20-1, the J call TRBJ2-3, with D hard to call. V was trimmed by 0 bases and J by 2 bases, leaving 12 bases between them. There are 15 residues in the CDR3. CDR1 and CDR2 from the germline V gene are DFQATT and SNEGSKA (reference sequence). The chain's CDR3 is CSAREPLGYTDTQYF. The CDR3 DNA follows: TGCAGTGCTAGAGAACCCCTCGGCTACACAGATACGCAGTATTTT.

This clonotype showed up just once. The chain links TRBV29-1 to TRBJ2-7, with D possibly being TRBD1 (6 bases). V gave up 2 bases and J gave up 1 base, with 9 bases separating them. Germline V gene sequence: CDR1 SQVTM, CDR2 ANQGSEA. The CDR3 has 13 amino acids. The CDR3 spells CSVETGQSYEQYF. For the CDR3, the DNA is TGCAGCGTTGAAACTGGACAGTCCTACGAGCAGTACTTC.

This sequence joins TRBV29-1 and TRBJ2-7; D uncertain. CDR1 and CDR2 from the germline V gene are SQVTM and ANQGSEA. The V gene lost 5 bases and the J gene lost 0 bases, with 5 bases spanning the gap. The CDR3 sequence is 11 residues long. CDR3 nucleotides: TGCAGCGTTAACGACTCCTACGAGCAGTACTTC. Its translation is CSVNDSYEQYF.